Shown below are 14 T cell receptor beta chains from a single sample sequenced in a study of siplizumab effects on memory and regulatory T cells. Data came from immunoSEQ multiplex PCR; TCRdb stores just in-frame clones and leaves some out. The sample includes 95,000 to 100,000 clones, about 93% of them seen just once. The sample taken for sequencing was non-Treg CD4+ T cells sorted from blood. All receptors come from a human donor in good health.

This sequence joins TRBV7-2 and TRBJ2-7, with a possible D match to TRBD1 (5 bases). Germline V lookup: CDR1 SGHTA, CDR2 FQGNSA. CDR3 length equals 16 residues. V was trimmed by 1 base and J by 4 bases, leaving 17 bases between them. Written as DNA, the CDR3 is TGTGCCAGCAGCTTAGTTGTGGGCAGGGCAGTATACGAGCAGTACTTC. Its protein is CASSLVVGRAVYEQYF.

V gene TRBV5-4 combines with J gene TRBJ2-5, with TRBD1 identical over 9 bases. This CDR3 has 16 amino acids. The germline V gene has CDR1 SGHNT and CDR2 YYREEE (reference sequence). J lost 0 bases, V lost 4 bases, and 7 bases had no gene match. Written as DNA, the CDR3 is TGTGCCAGCAGCACCGGGACAGGGACCTACCAAGAGACCCAGTACTTC. Translating it yields CASSTGTGTYQETQYF.

The gene calls are TRBV25-1 and TRBJ1-4; no clear D. This CDR3 has 12 amino acids. Germline V CDR1 and CDR2: MGHDK, SYGVNS. V shed 6 bases and J shed 3 bases, with 5 bases lying between them. CDR3 sequence (DNA): TGTGCCAGCAGAGGGCCTAATGAAAAACTGTTTTTT. Its translation: CASRGPNEKLFF. Drawing the rest from reference TRBV25-1 and TRBJ1-4, the complete variable domain is EADIYQTPRYLVIGTGKKITLECSQTMGHDKMYWYQQDPGMELHLIHYSYGVNSTEKGDLSSESTVSRIRTEHFPLTLESARPSHTSQYLCASRGPNEKLFFGSGTQLSVL.

This sequence joins TRBV29-1 and TRBJ2-3; the D is unclear. The germline gives CDR1 SQVTM, CDR2 ANQGSEA. The length of the CDR3 is 14 residues. Trimming cost V 7 bases and J 1 base, with 15 bases left between them. Written as DNA, the CDR3 is TGCAGCGCCCCTAGGCCGAGCGGCACAGATACGCAGTATTTT. The encoded protein is CSAPRPSGTDTQYF.

V usage is TRBV5-1 and J usage is TRBJ1-4; unclear D gene. CDR3 size: 15 residues. The germline gives CDR1 SGHRS, CDR2 YFSETQ. With 0 bases removed from V and 3 bases from J, the gap between germline ends came to 9 bases. The CDR3 DNA sequence: TGCGCCAGCAGCTTGGAGGGTTTGGCTAATGAAAAACTGTTTTTT. This codes for CASSLEGLANEKLFF.

The chain joins TRBV7-9 to TRBJ2-1, with D possibly being TRBD2 (5 bases). The CDR3 consists of 14 residues. CDR1 SEHNR and CDR2 FQNEAQ come from the germline V gene (reference sequence). The V and J ends lost 3 bases and 9 bases respectively, with 15 bases between them. The CDR3 sequence: CASSFNSRGSEQFF. The DNA of the CDR3 is TGTGCCAGCAGCTTCAATTCTCGGGGTTCTGAGCAGTTCTTC.

The chain joins TRBV9 to TRBJ1-4; D call uncertain. Trimming pared 3 bases from V and 0 bases from J, leaving 12 bases between. The CDR3 runs to 16 residues. Germline V gives CDR1 SGDLS, CDR2 YYNGEE. CDR3 in DNA: TGTGCCAGCAGCGAGACTGTCAGCGCAACTAATGAAAAACTGTTTTTT. This encodes CASSETVSATNEKLFF.

The rearrangement joins TRBV5-4 to TRBJ2-5; D is ambiguous. The V gene lost 0 bases and the J gene lost 9 bases, with 12 bases spanning the gap. The CDR3 extends over 13 amino acids. Germline V gene data show CDR1 as SGHNT and CDR2 as YYREEE (reference sequence). In nucleotides, the CDR3 is TGTGCCAGCAGCTTGGACGGCCCCCAGGCCCAGTACTTC. Protein: CASSLDGPQAQYF.

The rearrangement links TRBV5-1 to TRBJ2-3; D is possibly TRBD1 (5 bases). This CDR3 is built from 15 residues. The V gene lost 0 bases and the J gene lost 0 bases, with 8 bases spanning the gap. Germline V gene data show CDR1 as SGHRS and CDR2 as YFSETQ. The CDR3 spells CASSLGSGSTDTQYF. In DNA, the CDR3 is TGCGCCAGCAGCTTGGGGTCAGGGAGCACAGATACGCAGTATTTT.

V usage is TRBV5-4 and J usage is TRBJ2-5; D uncertain. CDR3 length: 11 amino acids. Trimming cost V 4 bases and J 4 bases, with 5 bases left between them. Germline-derived CDR1 and CDR2 are SGHNT and YYREEE (reference sequence). The CDR3 nucleotides read TGTGCCAGCAGCGTCAGAGAGACCCAGTACTTC. This sequence encodes CASSVRETQYF.

The rearrangement uses TRBV27 and TRBJ1-2; D uncertain. The CDR3 is 15 amino acids. Per germline, CDR1 MNHEY and CDR2 SMNVEV (reference sequence). V lost 4 bases, J lost 6 bases, and 18 bases lay in between. The CDR3 coding sequence is TGTGCCAGCAGTTCACGACCAGTCCTTAGCGATGGCTACACCTTC. It is translated as CASSSRPVLSDGYTF.

The chain couples TRBV11-3 to TRBJ2-5, with TRBD2 identical over 11 bases. The length of the CDR3 is 15 residues. The germline V gene encodes CDR1 SGHNT and CDR2 YENEEA. Unmatched junction bases numbered 6, after V lost 5 bases and J lost 4 bases. The CDR3 DNA sequence: TGTGCCAGCAGCCGCACGACTAGCGGGGCAGAGACCCAGTACTTC. Amino acids: CASSRTTSGAETQYF.

This clone was seen only once. A read error may produce the germline difference seen at one junction end. CDR3 loop: CASSLLGAGSNSGYTF. The CDR3 DNA reads as TGTGCCAGTAGTCTCCTGGGCGCCGGGTCTAACTCTGGCTACACCTTC. The chain joins TRBV19 to TRBJ1-2, with unresolved D. Germline CDR1 reads LNHDA; CDR2 reads SQIVND (reference sequence). The CDR3 sequence is 16 residues long.

The J gene is TRBJ2-4, the V gene TRBV7-2, with D maybe TRBD1 (7 bases). This CDR3 region has 15 residues. CDR1 is SGHTA, CDR2 FQGNSA, per germline. V was pared by 6 bases and J by 7 bases, with 19 bases between. The CDR3 nucleotides read TGTGCCAGCAGGCCCACAGGGGAGGTTTGGAACATTCAGTACTTC. It specifies CASRPTGEVWNIQYF.